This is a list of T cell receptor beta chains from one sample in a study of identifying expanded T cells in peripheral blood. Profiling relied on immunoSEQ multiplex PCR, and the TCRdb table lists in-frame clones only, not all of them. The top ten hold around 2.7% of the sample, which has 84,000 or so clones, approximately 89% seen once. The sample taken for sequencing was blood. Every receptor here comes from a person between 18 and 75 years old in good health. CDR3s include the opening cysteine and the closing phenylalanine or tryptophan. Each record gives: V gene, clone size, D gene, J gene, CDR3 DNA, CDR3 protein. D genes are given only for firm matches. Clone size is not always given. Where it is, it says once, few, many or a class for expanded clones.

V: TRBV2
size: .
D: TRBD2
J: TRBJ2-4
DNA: TGTGCCAGCAGTGAAGGGACTAGCGGGGGGAAGTACTTC
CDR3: CASSEGTSGGKYF

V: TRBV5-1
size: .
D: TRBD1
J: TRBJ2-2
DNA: TGCGCCAGCAGCGCTACGGGACAGACCACCGGGGAGCTGTTTTTT
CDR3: CASSATGQTTGELFF

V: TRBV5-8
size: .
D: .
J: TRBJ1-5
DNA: TGTGCCAGCAGGAACGCAGGGAATCAGCCCCAGCATTTT
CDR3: CASRNAGNQPQHF

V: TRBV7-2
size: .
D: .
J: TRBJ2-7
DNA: TGTGCCAGCAGCTCGACCCGCTGGCACGAGCAGTACTTC
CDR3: CASSSTRWHEQYF

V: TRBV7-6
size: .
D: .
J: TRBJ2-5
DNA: TGTGCCAGCAGCTTGGACGGGATACAACGGACCCAGTACTTC
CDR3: CASSLDGIQRTQYF

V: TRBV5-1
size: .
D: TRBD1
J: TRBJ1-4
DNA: TGCGCCAGCAGCCCGGCGGGGGGGACAGGAGGAGCAACTAATGAAAAACTGTTTTTT
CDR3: CASSPAGGTGGATNEKLFF

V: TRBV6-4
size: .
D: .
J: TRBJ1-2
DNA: TGTGCCCGAGGACCCGACATTAACTATGGCTACACCTTC
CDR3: CARGPDINYGYTF

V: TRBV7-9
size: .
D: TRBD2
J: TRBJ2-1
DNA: TGTGCCAGCAGCTACGGTAGCGGGGGTGGGTACAATGAGCAGTTCTTC
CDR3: CASSYGSGGGYNEQFF

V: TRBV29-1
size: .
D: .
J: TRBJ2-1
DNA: TGCAGCGTTTGGGCAGCCTCCTACAATGAGCAGTTCTTC
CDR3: CSVWAASYNEQFF

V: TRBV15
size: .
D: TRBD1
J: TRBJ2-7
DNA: TGTGCCACCAGCAGAGATCGGACAGGGTCAGGCGAGCAGTACTTC
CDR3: CATSRDRTGSGEQYF

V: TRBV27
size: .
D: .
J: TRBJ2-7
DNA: TGTGCCAGCAAGGCGGGAACTCGGACAGGTAACGAGCAGTACTTC
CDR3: CASKAGTRTGNEQYF

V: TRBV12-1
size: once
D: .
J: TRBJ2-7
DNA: TGTGCCAGCAGCTTAGGAGCGGGAGGGTCCTACGAGCAGTACTTC
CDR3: CASSLGAGGSYEQYF

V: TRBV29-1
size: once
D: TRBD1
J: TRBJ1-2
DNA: TGCAGCGTTGACCAAGGGACAGGGATAGTCTATGGCTACACCTTC
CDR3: CSVDQGTGIVYGYTF

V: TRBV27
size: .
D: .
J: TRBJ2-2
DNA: TGTGCCAGCAGTAACCCCCGACTCCTGAAGCTGTTTTTT
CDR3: CASSNPRLLKLFF

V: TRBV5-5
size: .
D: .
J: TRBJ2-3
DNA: TGTGCCAGCAGCTTGGGTGGCCCCCGCACAGATACGCAGTATTTT
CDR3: CASSLGGPRTDTQYF

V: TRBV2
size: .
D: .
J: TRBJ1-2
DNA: TGTGCCAGCGTCTTAAGGGCAGAAACCGCCTATGGCTACACCTTC
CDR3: CASVLRAETAYGYTF

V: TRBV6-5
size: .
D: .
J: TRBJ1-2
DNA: TGTGCCAGCAGGGGCAACAACAGGGAGCGCTATGGCTACACCTTC
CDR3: CASRGNNRERYGYTF

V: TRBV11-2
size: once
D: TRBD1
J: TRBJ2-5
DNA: TGTGCCAGCAGCTTTGGTGGGACAGCTCAAGAGACCCAGTACTTC
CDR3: CASSFGGTAQETQYF

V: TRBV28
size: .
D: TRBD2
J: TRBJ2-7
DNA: TGTGCCAGCTGTAGCGGGAGTCTCGAGCAGTACTTC
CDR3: CASCSGSLEQYF

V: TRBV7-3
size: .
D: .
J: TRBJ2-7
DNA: TGTGCCAGCAGCTTTCCAAGAGTATACGAGCAGTACTTC
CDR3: CASSFPRVYEQYF

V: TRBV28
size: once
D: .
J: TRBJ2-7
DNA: TGTGCCAGCAGTTCCCCCTACCGTGATTACGAGCAGTACTTC
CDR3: CASSSPYRDYEQYF

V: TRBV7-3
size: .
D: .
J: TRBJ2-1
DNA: TGTGCCAGCAGCTTAGGGGCTGAGCAGTTCTTC
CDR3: CASSLGAEQFF

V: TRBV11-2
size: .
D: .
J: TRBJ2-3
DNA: TGTGCCAGCAGCTTAGGTGTTCTAGATACAGATACGCAGTATTTT
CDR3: CASSLGVLDTDTQYF

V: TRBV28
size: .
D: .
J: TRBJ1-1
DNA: TGTGCCAGCAGTTACCGGTGGAACACTGAAGCTTTCTTT
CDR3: CASSYRWNTEAFF

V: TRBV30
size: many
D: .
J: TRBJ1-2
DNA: TGTGCCTGGAAAGGAACAGGGATTCGGAATGGCTACACCTTC
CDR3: CAWKGTGIRNGYTF

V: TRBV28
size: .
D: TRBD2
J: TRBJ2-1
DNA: TGTGCCAGCAGGTCAGCTAGCGGGTACAATGAGCAGTTCTTC
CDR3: CASRSASGYNEQFF

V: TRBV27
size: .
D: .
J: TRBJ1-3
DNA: TGTGCCAGCAGGCAAGGAGACAGCTCTGGAAACACCATATATTTT
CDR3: CASRQGDSSGNTIYF

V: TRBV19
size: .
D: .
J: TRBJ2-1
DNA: TGTGCCAGTAGTATAGATTCCCAGGGGGGAGTGGGCTTGTTCAATGAGCAGTTCTTC
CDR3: CASSIDSQGGVGLFNEQFF

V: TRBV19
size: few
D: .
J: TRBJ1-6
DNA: TGTGCCACCCAGAAGGGGAATGATTCACCCCTCCACTTT
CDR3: CATQKGNDSPLHF

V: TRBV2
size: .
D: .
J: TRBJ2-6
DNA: TGTGCCAGCGGGTGGGAGGGGGCCAACGTCCTGACTTTC
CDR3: CASGWEGANVLTF

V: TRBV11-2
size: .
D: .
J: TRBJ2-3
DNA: TGTGCCAGCAGCTTCACAGATACGCAGTATTTT
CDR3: CASSFTDTQYF

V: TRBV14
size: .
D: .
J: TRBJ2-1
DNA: TGTGCCAGCAGCCAAAGGTTTCCCCATGAGCAGTTCTTC
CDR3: CASSQRFPHEQFF

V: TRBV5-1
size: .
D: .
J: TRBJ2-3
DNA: TGCGCCAGCAGCTCCGGGACACAAAGCGGCACAGATACGCAGTATTTT
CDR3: CASSSGTQSGTDTQYF

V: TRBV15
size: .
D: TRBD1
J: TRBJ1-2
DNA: TGTGCCACCAGCAGAACAGGGACAGGGCGCATCCACACCTTC
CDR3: CATSRTGTGRIHTF

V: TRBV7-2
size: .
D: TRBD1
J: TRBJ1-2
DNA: TGTGCCAGCAGCGGGACAGGGGGTTTTGGGGGCTACACCTTC
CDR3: CASSGTGGFGGYTF

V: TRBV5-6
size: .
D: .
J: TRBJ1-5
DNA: TGTGCCAGCAGCCTATTCAGAAGGGACCAGCCCCAGCATTTT
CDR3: CASSLFRRDQPQHF

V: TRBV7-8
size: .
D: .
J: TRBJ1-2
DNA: TGTGCCAGCAGCTTAGCGGGGGTTTTAGACTATGGCTACACCTTC
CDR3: CASSLAGVLDYGYTF

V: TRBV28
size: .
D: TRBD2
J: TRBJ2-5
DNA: TGTGCCAGCAGTTCCCATAGCGGGAGGGCCTATGAGACCCAGTACTTC
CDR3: CASSSHSGRAYETQYF

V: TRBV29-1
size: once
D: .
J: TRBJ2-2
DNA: TGCAGCGCGAGGGCATTTAACACCGGGGAGCTGTTTTTT
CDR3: CSARAFNTGELFF

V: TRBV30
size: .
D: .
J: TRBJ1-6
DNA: TGTGCCTGGGGGCAGGGAAGTTCACCCCTCCACTTT
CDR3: CAWGQGSSPLHF

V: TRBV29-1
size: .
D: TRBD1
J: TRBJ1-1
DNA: TGCAGCGTTGGGACAGGGGGGAACACTGAAGCTTTCTTT
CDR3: CSVGTGGNTEAFF

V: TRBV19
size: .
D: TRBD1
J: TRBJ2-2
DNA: TGTGCCAGTAGTTTAACCGGGACAGGGGTGACTGCCACCGGGGAGCTGTTTTTT
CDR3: CASSLTGTGVTATGELFF

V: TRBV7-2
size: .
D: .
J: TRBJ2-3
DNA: TGTGCCAGCAGCTTAGGAGGGCCGGTTTGGGGACGCCGCACAGATACGCAGTATTTT
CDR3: CASSLGGPVWGRRTDTQYF

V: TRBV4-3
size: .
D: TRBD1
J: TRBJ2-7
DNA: TGCGCCAGCAGCCAAGATGGGACAGGGAAACGCGAGCAGTACTTC
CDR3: CASSQDGTGKREQYF

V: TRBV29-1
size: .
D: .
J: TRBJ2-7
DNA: TGCAGCGTTGAAGGGGCCGAGAGCAACTACGAGCAGTACTTC
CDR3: CSVEGAESNYEQYF

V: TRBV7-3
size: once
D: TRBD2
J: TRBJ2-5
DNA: TGTGCCAGTTGGACTAGCGGGAGGGCCCCCCGAGAGACCCAGTACTTC
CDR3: CASWTSGRAPRETQYF

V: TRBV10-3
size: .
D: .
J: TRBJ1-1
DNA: TGTGCCATCAGGGACCTCGCTACAGACAACACTGAAGCTTTCTTT
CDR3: CAIRDLATDNTEAFF

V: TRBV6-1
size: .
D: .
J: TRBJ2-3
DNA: TGTGCCAGCAGTCCTCGGTTAGGGGATACGCAGTATTTT
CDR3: CASSPRLGDTQYF

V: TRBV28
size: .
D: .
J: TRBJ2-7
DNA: TGTGCCAGCAGTTTAGGTGGCACCTACGAGCAGTACTTC
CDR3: CASSLGGTYEQYF

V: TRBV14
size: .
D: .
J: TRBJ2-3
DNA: TGTGCCAGCAGTCAGGTCTTGTCCGCCGCAGATACGCAGTATTTT
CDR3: CASSQVLSAADTQYF

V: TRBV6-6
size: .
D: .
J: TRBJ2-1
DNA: TGTGCCAGCAGTTACGGGACGGTCGGGGAGCAGTTCTTC
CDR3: CASSYGTVGEQFF

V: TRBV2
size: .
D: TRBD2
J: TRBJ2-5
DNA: TGTGCCAGCCTGACTAGCGGGAGAGCTCAAGAGACCCAGTACTTC
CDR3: CASLTSGRAQETQYF

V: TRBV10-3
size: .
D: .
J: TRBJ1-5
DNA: TGTGCCATCAGTGATGACAGCTTCGGTCAGCCCCAGCATTTT
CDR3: CAISDDSFGQPQHF

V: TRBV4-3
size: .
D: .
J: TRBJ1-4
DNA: TGCGCCAGCAGCCCAGAGCTCCCGGAAAAACTGTTTTTT
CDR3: CASSPELPEKLFF

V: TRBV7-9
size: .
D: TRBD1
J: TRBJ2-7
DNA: TGTGCCAGCAGCTCCCCCGGGGACAGGGGTTACGAGCAGTACTTC
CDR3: CASSSPGDRGYEQYF